This TCR beta chain stems from a study of blood T cell repertoires in COVID-19. This table comes from immunoSEQ multiplex PCR, and its TCRdb copy is limited to in-frame clones, with some not included. The sample carries 200,000 to 250,000 clones, about three quarters recorded once. The CDR3 contains 17 residues. Sequencing was done on a sample of peripheral blood. V gene TRBV21-1 combines with J gene TRBJ2-2; TRBD2, as called in the table, went unchecked against the DNA. TRBV21-1 is termed a pseudogene. This TCR derives from a woman aged 70-85 years with acute or convalescent COVID-19. The chain's CDR3 is CASSKYLAGPNTGELFF. CDR3 DNA: TGTGCCAGCAGCAAATACCTAGCGGGGCCAAACACCGGGGAGCTGTTTTTT.